A single TCR beta chain is shown here with its context. No cognate antigen has been identified for it. No base-level quality is on record; no much larger clone is a single base apart. Hyperthyroidism patients were newly diagnosed, were aged 18 to 65 years, and had a disease duration under 2 months. Anyone with other autoimmune diseases, uncontrolled infections, pregnancy or lactation was excluded from the study. Diagnosis relied on clinical symptoms, serum thyroxine, TRAb, thyroid ultrasound and orbital computed tomography. Total RNA was extracted using Trizol reagent, and RNA quality was checked on an Agilent 2100 Bioanalyzer. The data belong to a study of Graves' ophthalmopathy and Graves' hyperthyroidism (dated by TCRdb to the late 2010s). Broadly, across the study: Hyperthyroidism was defined as stable when no progression to ophthalmopathy occurred within 18 months of follow-up. TCR beta repertoire signatures were used to distinguish Graves' ophthalmopathy from Graves' hyperthyroidism and to predict progression to ophthalmopathy. In total, 135 blood samples were TCR-sequenced: 40 to 45 ophthalmopathy, some 75 hyperthyroidism and roughly 17 hyperthyroidism-to-ophthalmopathy patients. To explore V-J signatures distinguishing ophthalmopathy from hyperthyroidism, a discovery set of around 97 patients (roughly 42 ophthalmopathy, over 55 stable hyperthyroidism) was enrolled. For independent validation, a separate cohort was made up of around 18 hyperthyroidism patients plus 17 patients who later progressed from hyperthyroidism to ophthalmopathy. In about 6 hyperthyroidism patients, T-cell repertoires of thyroid tissue and blood were compared. Following sample collection, hyperthyroidism patients were given methimazole at a starting dose of 30 mg daily, and ophthalmopathy patients were given high-dose intravenous methylprednisolone. Here is what the overall study found, with its caveats: Sample size was not statistically predetermined, and group allocation was not concealed from the investigators. In cross-validation, the 13-signature model distinguished ophthalmopathy from stable hyperthyroidism with about 87% sensitivity and around 81% specificity, and in the test set the corresponding values were around 80% and 75%. In validation, the model predicted ophthalmopathy progression with 55% to 71% sensitivity and about 77% specificity; around twelve predicted patients were CT-confirmed with GO in a median of 6.5 months. Most expanded thyroid clonotypes with frequency above 0.001 were also detected in blood, suggesting blood repertoires may reflect the thyroid immune response.

TCR beta CDR3 regions were amplified from RNA transcripts for repertoire sequencing. The first round was an RT-PCR using HTBI primers with the Qiagen OneStep RT-PCR kit, and this first round was followed by a second-round multiplex PCR, then size selection and purification. Sequencing of the libraries was carried out on an Illumina HiSeq2000 in paired-end mode with 100 bp reads. Under the source paper's analysis protocol: SOAPnuke was used to process the reads, throwing out any read that had adapters, had uncalled bases, had a mean Phred below 15, or lacked an exact constant-primer or identifier match. COPE v1.2.5 was used to merge high-quality paired reads. Unique nucleotide sequences were defined as clonotypes and aligned to IMGT TRB V, D and J references using MiTCR v1.1. Only V-J combinations with frequency above 0.0001 were analysed, covering about 99% of repertoires. For each V-J combination, a TCR clonal expansion and chaos score was defined as F50 clonal expansion divided by the chaos observed in the TCRdist matrix. Welch's t-statistics and random forest were used to reduce features to about 14 V-J combinations, which were fed into a naive Bayes classifier. The Morisita-Horn index was used to measure how similar the thyroid and blood repertoires were. TCRdb passed the public sequencing reads through fastp at Q25 and MiXCR, retaining productive beta sequences. Every CDR3 protein is listed once, alongside the most common genes and DNA of its rows. V and J calls and clone size were set by TCRdb, not the authors. The sample table contains 1 million to 1.3 million distinct CDR3 sequences; only one count was recorded for about 35% of them. Clones ranked in the top ten supply around 10% of the sample.

Including cysteine and phenylalanine, the CDR3 has 13 amino acids. Just CDR3 DNA is preserved here, 39 bases in frame from base 1. From the germline V gene (reference sequence), CDR1 is GTSNPN and CDR2 is SVGIG. V is cut back by 3 bases and J by 4 bases, with 4 bases in the junction unmatched. This clonotype originated in an adult man with Graves' hyperthyroidism. Sequencing used peripheral blood or thyroid tissue (not recorded which). The rearranged segments are TRBV30 and TRBJ2-5; TRBD2 agrees with 8 junctional bases. DNA sequence: TGTGCCTGGAGCGGACTAGCCGGAGAGACCCAGTACTTC. Its product reads: CAWSGLAGETQYF.